This TCR beta chain was documented in a study of T cell repertoires in cytomegalovirus infection. Overall study: Recently identified HLA-C-restricted CMV epitopes and well-studied HLA-B-restricted CMV epitopes were used by the study. Public signatures in TCR beta pointed to CMV infection and matching HLA type. General study results and limits: The ex vivo response showed dominance by HLA-C-restricted CMV-specific TCR beta clonotypes.

TCRdb itself ran the reads through MiXCR, one entry per CDR3 protein. Among 550,000 to 850,000 distinct CDR3 sequences listed, roughly 30% were seen once. CDR3 length: 13 residues. V was clipped by 6 bases and J by 1 base, with 7 bases between them. To note about this clonotype: Its matching antigen is unknown.

This specimen consisted of cultured PBMCs, obtained from culture after CMV antigen stimulation. This chain joins TRBV12-3 or TRBV12-4 and TRBJ2-1, with D perhaps TRBD1 or TRBD2 (5 bases each). The TCR sequence derives from a human donor in good health (CMV status not recorded). Some clones in this sample may be carry-over from other donors' samples. The CDR3 sequence is CASREGSYNEQFF. The CDR3 DNA sequence: TGTGCCAGCAGAGAGGGGTCCTACAATGAGCAGTTCTTC.